Each of the 24 T cell receptor beta chains below was sequenced from the same sample in a study of blood T cell repertoires in COVID-19. The protocol was immunoSEQ multiplex PCR, while the TCRdb copy is restricted to in-frame clones and leaves out a portion. The sample lists about 200,000 clones; 80% to 85% were seen once. The source material was PBMCs or T cells enriched from blood (not recorded which). Receptors were obtained from a man in his forties who had recovered from COVID-19.

This chain joins TRBV13 and TRBJ1-1; D might be TRBD1 (5 bases). CDR1 is PRHDT and CDR2 is FYEKMQ in the germline V gene (reference sequence). Trimming removed 7 bases from V and 5 bases from J, with 14 bases in between. CDR3 length equals 13 residues. The CDR3 coding sequence is TGTGCCAGCATCCGGGGGACCGCGACTGAAGCTTTCTTT. As protein: CASIRGTATEAFF.

V is TRBV5-5 and J is TRBJ2-7, with D possibly TRBD2 on 7 matching bases. Trimming stripped 8 bases from V and 2 bases from J, with 17 bases between. Germline-derived CDR1 and CDR2 are SGHKS and YYEKEE (reference sequence). The length of the CDR3 is 14 residues. CDR3 DNA: TGTGCCAGTACCCGTCAGGGGACTACCTACGAGCAGTACTTC. As protein: CASTRQGTTYEQYF.

The CDR3 DNA reads as TGTGCCAGCAGCGTAGGACAGGGCCGGTCGGAGACCCAGTACTTC. The encoded protein is CASSVGQGRSETQYF. J is TRBJ2-5 and V is TRBV5-4, with TRBD1 identical over 8 bases. The length of the CDR3 is 15 residues. Germline loops: CDR1 SGHNT, CDR2 YYREEE (reference sequence). The trim removed 4 bases at V and 5 bases at J, leaving 10 bases unmatched.

The V call is TRBV25-1, the J call TRBJ2-4; a weak D match, TRBD2 (6 bases). This CDR3 is 12 amino acids long. CDR1 is MGHDK and CDR2 is SYGVNS in the germline V gene. V was pared by 4 bases and J by 9 bases, with 10 bases between. The CDR3 DNA reads TGTGCCAGCAGTGCACTTAGCGGCATTCAGTACTTC. Amino acids: CASSALSGIQYF.

The chain is built from TRBV4-1 and TRBJ1-4; possibly TRBD1 for D (6 bases). This CDR3 is 14 amino acids long. The germline gives CDR1 MGHRA, CDR2 YSYEKL. Between the trimmed V and J ends, which lost 8 bases and 5 bases, there was a span of 15 bases. The CDR3, as DNA: TGCGCCAGCGGGATAGGGGGGGTCAATGAAAAACTGTTTTTT. Its translation is CASGIGGVNEKLFF.

V usage is TRBV7-2 and J usage is TRBJ1-6; 9 positions agree with TRBD1. The CDR3 consists of 17 residues. J lost 7 bases, V lost 5 bases, and 12 bases had no gene match. In germline, CDR1 is SGHTA, CDR2 FQGNSA. This CDR3 is CASSAKTGGRSNSPLHF. The CDR3 DNA sequence: TGTGCCAGCAGCGCGAAGACAGGGGGAAGATCCAATTCACCCCTCCACTTT.

The gene calls are TRBV5-1 and TRBJ1-3; 9 bases fit TRBD1. Germline lookup yields CDR1 SGHRS and CDR2 YFSETQ. Trimming removed 3 bases from V and 0 bases from J; junction bases left unmatched: 7. The CDR3 length is 17 residues. CDR3 coding DNA: TGCGCCAGCAGCTGGACAGGGGTCATGAGCTCTGGAAACACCATATATTTT. Translation: CASSWTGVMSSGNTIYF. The full variable domain, rest sourced from reference TRBV5-1 and TRBJ1-3, is KAGVTQTPRYLIKTRGQQVTLSCSPISGHRSVSWYQQTPGQGLQFLFEYFSETQRNKGNFPGRFSGRQFSNSRSEMNVSTLELGDSALYLCASSWTGVMSSGNTIYFGEGSWLTVV.

The J gene is TRBJ2-2, the V gene TRBV4-1; D may be TRBD1 (5 bases). The germline gives CDR1 MGHRA, CDR2 YSYEKL. This CDR3 is 16 amino acids long. V lost 4 bases, J lost 3 bases, and 15 bases lay in between. The DNA of the CDR3 is TGCGCCAGCAGCCCCCCCGGCAGGGCTGACACCGGGGAGCTGTTTTTT. Protein: CASSPPGRADTGELFF.

This clone was detected once. This rearrangement joins TRBV6-4 to TRBJ1-4; D possibly corresponds to TRBD1 (5 bases). The V end was cut by 6 bases, the J end by 7 bases, with 18 bases between. CDR3 size: 15 residues. Germline CDR1 is MRHNA and CDR2 is SNTAGT. CDR3 DNA sequence: TGTGCCAGCAGCCAAAACCAGGGAGGTGGTGAAAAACTGTTTTTT. Protein product: CASSQNQGGGEKLFF.

The V and J genes are TRBV30 and TRBJ1-5; D remains unclear. Germline V gives CDR1 GTSNPN, CDR2 SVGIG (reference sequence). CDR3 length equals 11 residues. V was trimmed by 2 bases and J by 5 bases, leaving 4 bases between them. The CDR3 here is CAWSSYQPQHF. DNA for the CDR3: TGTGCCTGGAGTTCATATCAGCCCCAGCATTTT.

The chain couples TRBV9 to TRBJ1-6; 7 bases line up with TRBD1. There are 13 residues in the CDR3. With V trimmed by 4 bases and J by 10 bases, 5 bases remained unmatched. Germline CDR1 SGDLS, CDR2 YYNGEE. The CDR3 reads CASSPRTGSPLHF. CDR3 in DNA: TGTGCCAGCAGCCCGAGGACAGGCTCACCCCTCCACTTT.

This clone was observed once. The chain joins TRBV14 to TRBJ1-1; D may be TRBD1 (5 bases). With 3 bases removed from V and 5 bases from J, the gap between germline ends came to 16 bases. CDR3 length equals 15 residues. Germline CDR1 reads SGHDN; CDR2 reads FVKESK. CDR3: CASSQWVGLRTEAFF. CDR3 DNA: TGTGCCAGCAGCCAGTGGGTGGGGCTGCGGACTGAAGCTTTCTTT.

J is TRBJ1-1 and V is TRBV7-2, with TRBD1 matching 8 bases. This CDR3 has 14 residues. Germline lookup yields CDR1 SGHTA and CDR2 FQGNSA. The junction had 6 bases not matched to a gene; V was cut back by 5 bases and J by 4 bases. CDR3 in amino acids: CASSKDRGATEAFF. DNA for the CDR3: TGTGCCAGCAGCAAAGACAGGGGAGCCACTGAAGCTTTCTTT.

The chain recombines TRBV5-4 with TRBJ1-1; 9 bases are a match to TRBD1. The CDR3 spans 15 residues. Germline CDR1 reads SGHNT; CDR2 reads YYREEE (reference sequence). V lost 4 bases, J lost 5 bases, and 9 bases stayed unmatched. The CDR3 loop is CASSPAKQGATEAFF. In DNA form, the CDR3 reads TGTGCCAGCAGCCCCGCAAAACAGGGGGCAACTGAAGCTTTCTTT.

The chain joins TRBV9 to TRBJ1-4; 10 nucleotides agree with TRBD1. This CDR3 spans 15 amino acids. Per germline, CDR1 SGDLS and CDR2 YYNGEE. The V and J ends lost 0 bases and 6 bases, in that order; junction bases with no gene match: 2. In nucleotides, the CDR3 is TGTGCCAGCAGCGTAGAGGGACAGGGGTATGAAAAACTGTTTTTT. Encoded protein: CASSVEGQGYEKLFF.

The gene calls are TRBV20-1 and TRBJ1-5, with TRBD1 identical over 7 bases. The CDR3 contains 14 residues. The J segment lost 7 bases and the V segment lost 3 bases, leaving 9 bases of the junction unmatched. Germline V gives CDR1 DFQATT, CDR2 SNEGSKA (reference sequence). The CDR3 sequence is CSASRQGSGQPQHF. DNA of the CDR3: TGCAGTGCTAGTAGACAGGGATCAGGGCAGCCCCAGCATTTT.

The chain is built from TRBV5-1 and TRBJ1-2; 10 bases agree with TRBD1. Germline trimming cut 4 bases from V and 5 bases from J; bases unmatched to any gene: 11. Germline loops: CDR1 SGHRS, CDR2 YFSETQ. The CDR3 length is 16 residues. In DNA, the CDR3 is TGCGCCAGCAGCGCTAGGGGGACAGGGGAATTATATGGCTACACCTTC. Translation gives CASSARGTGELYGYTF.

This chain uses TRBV7-9 with TRBJ2-1; D is perhaps TRBD1 (6 bases). This CDR3 comprises 19 residues. From germline, CDR1 is SEHNR and CDR2 FQNEAQ (reference sequence). V dropped 3 bases and J dropped 4 bases, with 25 bases sitting between them. DNA of the CDR3: TGTGCCAGCAGCTTGGGCACAGGGAGAAGAACCGAGAATTACAATGAGCAGTTCTTC. It codes for CASSLGTGRRTENYNEQFF.

This chain connects TRBV7-2 to TRBJ2-2, with no clear D. There are 12 residues in the CDR3. Germline V gene data show CDR1 as SGHTA and CDR2 as FQGNSA. V was shortened by 0 bases and J by 7 bases, with 3 bases between the two germline ends. The CDR3 DNA sequence: TGTGCCAGCAGCTTAGCGTACGGGGAGCTGTTTTTT. Translation gives CASSLAYGELFF.

The chain employs TRBV7-2 and TRBJ2-7; weak D call: TRBD2 (7 bases). Germline lookup yields CDR1 SGHTA and CDR2 FQGNSA. V was cut by 4 bases and J by 3 bases, with 10 bases left in between. The CDR3 has 13 amino acids. The CDR3 region is CASSSGGGYEQYF. CDR3 DNA sequence: TGTGCCAGCAGCTCGGGGGGCGGCTACGAGCAGTACTTC.

This clone was observed once. The CDR3 reads CASLEGAYNQPQHF. Written as DNA, the CDR3 is TGTGCCAGCTTGGAGGGGGCCTACAATCAGCCCCAGCATTTT. The chain couples TRBV28 to TRBJ1-5; TRBD1 agrees at 7 bases. Germline loops: CDR1 MDHEN, CDR2 SYDVKM. Germline trimming cut 8 bases from V and 3 bases from J; bases unmatched to any gene: 7. The CDR3 spans 14 residues.

The chain couples TRBV7-8 to TRBJ1-1; no clear D. The V gene lost 2 bases and the J gene lost 2 bases, with 9 bases spanning the gap. The CDR3 totals 14 residues. Germline V gene lookup returns CDR1 SGHVS and CDR2 FQNEAQ. As DNA, the CDR3 is TGTGCCAGCAGCTTAACGGGAGTCAACACTGAAGCTTTCTTT. It yields the protein CASSLTGVNTEAFF.

J is TRBJ2-7 and V is TRBV28; 10 bases are a match to TRBD1. The CDR3 has 16 amino acids. V lost 4 bases and J lost 3; bases outside the gene matches: 9. From germline, CDR1 is MDHEN and CDR2 SYDVKM. Here the CDR3 DNA reads TGTGCCAGCAGTTGGCGCGCGGGACAGGGGTACTACGAGCAGTACTTC. This codes for CASSWRAGQGYYEQYF. The variable domain in full, completed from reference TRBV28 and TRBJ2-7, reads DVKVTQSSRYLVKRTGEKVFLECVQDMDHENMFWYRQDPGLGLRLIYFSYDVKMKEKGDIPEGYSVSREKKERFSLILESASTNQTSMYLCASSWRAGQGYYEQYFGPGTRLTVT.

This chain connects TRBV2 to TRBJ1-4, with 9 bases identical to TRBD1. This CDR3 comprises 14 residues. The germline V gene encodes CDR1 SNHLY and CDR2 FYNNEI. J was trimmed by 10 bases and V by 6 bases; bases with no gene match: 9. The CDR3 reads CASRLTGGFGKLFF. DNA for the CDR3: TGTGCCAGCAGGTTAACAGGGGGCTTTGGAAAACTGTTTTTT.